This T cell receptor beta chain was retrieved from a study of T cell responses to AZD1222 COVID-19 vaccine. Clones were sequenced by immunoSEQ multiplex PCR, and TCRdb holds only the in-frame ones, with some missing. The sample holds approximately 110,000 clones, around 94% seen once. There are 15 residues in the CDR3. In germline, CDR1 is MDHEN, CDR2 SYDVKM. With 2 bases removed from V and 1 base from J, the gap between germline ends came to 11 bases. This receptor was taken from an adult in good health. The V call is TRBV28, the J call TRBJ1-2; the D is unclear. Sample: peripheral blood, taken on day 0 of AZD1222 vaccination. The CDR3 loop is CASSLGPTLNYGYTF. The CDR3 DNA reads TGTGCCAGCAGTTTAGGACCGACTCTTAACTATGGCTACACCTTC.